The 29 T cell receptor beta chains given below trace back to one sample, sequenced in a study of CD8 T cells in ankylosing spondylitis. Study-level findings and limits: Characteristic of ankylosing spondylitis blood, it appeared, was a TCR beta motif comprising several highly homologous variants.

The antigens of these receptors remain unknown. TCRdb called the 5' RACE reads again in MiXCR, with one record for every CDR3 protein. The sample consists of a few hundred thousand distinct CDR3 sequences, 6% to 8.5% of them appearing once. The sample was blood, either unsorted or a sorted T cell fraction (not recorded which). The receptor set was obtained from a male donor with ankylosing spondylitis.

This sequence joins TRBV20-1 and TRBJ2-1; TRBD2 might be the D (6 bases). Germline CDR1 is DFQATT and CDR2 is SNEGSKA (reference sequence). Trimming removed 6 bases from V and 11 bases from J, with 20 bases in between. The CDR3 length is 13 residues. DNA of the CDR3: TGCAGTGCAGACGGGTTGGACTACAGACAGCAGTTCTTC. Translating it yields CSADGLDYRQQFF.

This clonotype was seen at least ten times. The chain uses TRBV3-1 and TRBJ2-3; D might be TRBD1 (6 bases). Trimming pared 1 base from V and 4 bases from J, leaving 12 bases between. This CDR3 spans 15 amino acids. CDR1 and CDR2 (germline): LGHDT, YNNKEL (reference sequence). In nucleotides, the CDR3 is TGTGCCAGCAGCCAAGGGACAGCAATTTCAGATACGCAGTATTTT. It is translated as CASSQGTAISDTQYF.

This clonotype has at least ten counts. The chain has TRBV20-1 and TRBJ2-1; D is uncertain. The CDR3 is 13 amino acids. The V end lost 0 bases, the J end lost 9 bases, and 12 bases lay between the germline ends. From germline, CDR1 is DFQATT and CDR2 SNEGSKA (reference sequence). CDR3: CSARDLVVPEQFF. The CDR3 DNA follows: TGCAGTGCTAGAGATCTCGTGGTTCCTGAGCAGTTCTTC.

The sample holds many counts of this clonotype. This chain links TRBV4-3 with TRBJ1-5; TRBD1 might be the D (5 bases). The CDR3 consists of 16 residues. Germline loops: CDR1 LGHNA, CDR2 YSLEER. Trimming took off 2 bases at V and 7 bases at J, with 18 bases between the two ends. CDR3 region: CASSQHFRGDWQPQHF. The CDR3, as DNA: TGCGCCAGCAGCCAACACTTCAGAGGGGATTGGCAGCCCCAGCATTTT.

This clonotype was counted many times. CDR3 bases: TGTGCCAGCAGCTTCGGACTGTCCTACGAGCAGTACTTC. Translating gives CASSFGLSYEQYF. The J gene is TRBJ2-7, the V gene TRBV7-2; D may be TRBD2 (5 bases). CDR1 is SGHTA and CDR2 is FQGNSA in the germline V gene. The length of the CDR3 is 13 residues. Trimming stripped 3 bases from V and 1 base from J, with 7 bases between.

The V gene is TRBV6-5, the J gene TRBJ2-1; D may be TRBD2 (6 bases). The CDR3 spans 13 residues. Per germline, CDR1 MNHEY and CDR2 SVGAGI. V was clipped by 0 bases and J by 14 bases, with 14 bases between them. In nucleotides, the CDR3 is TGTGCCAGCAGTTACTCGGGTGGCGGGAAGGAGTTCTTC. Its translation: CASSYSGGGKEFF.

This clonotype was seen many times. The chain recombines TRBV6-5 with TRBJ2-7, with 10 bases lining up with TRBD2. V was pared by 4 bases and J by 4 bases, with 10 bases of the junction left unmatched. Per germline, CDR1 MNHEY and CDR2 SVGAGI. CDR3 length: 16 residues. The CDR3 coding sequence is TGTGCCAGCAGTTCGACCAAGCGGGAGGGTAAATACGAGCAGTACTTC. The encoded protein is CASSSTKREGKYEQYF.

This clonotype was recorded a few times. This chain uses TRBV7-9 with TRBJ2-5, with 9 bases lining up with TRBD2. CDR1 and CDR2 (germline): SEHNR, FQNEAQ (reference sequence). The length of the CDR3 is 14 residues. V lost 2 bases, J lost 5 bases, and 3 bases stayed unmatched. This chain's CDR3 is CASSLNSGRETQYF. In DNA, the CDR3 is TGTGCCAGCAGCTTAAACAGCGGGAGGGAGACCCAGTACTTC. The full variable domain, in which reference TRBV7-9 and TRBJ2-5 provide the parts outside the CDR3, is DTGVSQNPRHKITKRGQNVTFRCDPISEHNRLYWYRQTLGQGPEFLTYFQNEAQLEKSRLLSDRFSAERPKGSFSTLEIQRTEQGDSAMYLCASSLNSGRETQYFGPGTRLLVL.

J is TRBJ2-7 and V is TRBV25-1; possibly TRBD2 for D (7 bases). The CDR3 totals 14 residues. CDR1 and CDR2 (germline): MGHDK, SYGVNS. V was trimmed by 0 bases and J by 4 bases, leaving 10 bases between them. CDR3 bases: TGTGCCAGCAGTGAATATAGGGGGGGGTACGAGCAGTACTTC. This codes for CASSEYRGGYEQYF.

A few counts support this clonotype. The CDR3 DNA reads as TGCGCCAGCAGCCAAGATGCATCCAGGGCTCCCACAGATACGCAGTATTTT. The encoded protein is CASSQDASRAPTDTQYF. The gene calls are TRBV4-3 and TRBJ2-3, with D perhaps matching TRBD1 (5 bases). V was shortened by 0 bases and J by 2 bases, with 15 bases between the two germline ends. CDR1 and CDR2 (germline): LGHNA, YSLEER. The CDR3 runs to 17 residues.

At least ten counts were recorded for this clonotype. The chain recombines TRBV4-1 with TRBJ2-2; the D is unclear. This CDR3 is built from 15 residues. The ends were cut back, 2 bases at V and 0 bases at J, with 7 bases in the middle. The germline CDR1 and CDR2 sequences are MGHRA and YSYEKL. CDR3 residues: CASSQSRSNTGELFF. CDR3 sequence (DNA): TGCGCCAGCAGCCAAAGCAGGTCGAACACCGGGGAGCTGTTTTTT.

The CDR3 nucleotides are TGTGCCAGCAGGGGGTATGAGCAGTTCTTC. It encodes CASRGYEQFF. J is TRBJ2-1 and V is TRBV6-2 or TRBV6-3; no firm D call. V was trimmed by 6 bases and J by 8 bases, leaving 5 bases between them. This CDR3 contains 10 residues. Germline CDR1 MNHEY, CDR2 SVGEGT.

This clonotype was found many times. The rearrangement uses TRBV4-1 and TRBJ2-1, with 11 nucleotides matching TRBD1. The V gene end was trimmed by 3 bases and the J gene end by 1 base; junction bases not matched to a gene: 8. Germline CDR1 and CDR2: MGHRA and YSYEKL. This CDR3 comprises 18 residues. This CDR3 reads CASSHPGQGARSYNEQFF. In DNA form, the CDR3 reads TGCGCCAGCAGCCATCCCGGACAGGGGGCGAGGTCCTACAATGAGCAGTTCTTC.

There are many counts of this clonotype. The V call is TRBV4-2, the J call TRBJ2-1, with 8 bases lining up with TRBD2. V gave up 4 bases and J gave up 4 bases; unmatched junction bases: 6. Germline loops: CDR1 LGHNA, CDR2 YNFKEQ. The CDR3 totals 15 residues. As DNA, the CDR3 is TGTGCCAGCAGCCCGGGACTAGGGGGTTACAATGAGCAGTTCTTC. Translated: CASSPGLGGYNEQFF.

There are many counts of this clonotype. The chain employs TRBV4-3 and TRBJ1-2; TRBD1 matches 9 bases. The ends lost 4 bases at V and 6 bases at J; junction bases unmatched: 6. CDR3 length: 14 residues. The germline CDR1 and CDR2 sequences are LGHNA and YSLEER. DNA for the CDR3: TGCGCCAGCAGCCTCCGGACAGGGGCGGATGGCTACACCTTC. Its translation: CASSLRTGADGYTF.

In the case of this clonotype: This may be a read error: a much more frequent sequence differs by one nucleotide. The rearrangement joins TRBV4-2 to TRBJ2-1; D perhaps matches TRBD2 (5 bases). Germline V gene sequence: CDR1 LGHNA, CDR2 YNFKEQ. The length of the CDR3 is 14 residues. The DNA of the CDR3 is TGTACCAGCAGCTCCCGGACTGGATACAATGAGCAGTTCTTC. Translated: CTSSSRTGYNEQFF.

J is TRBJ2-7 and V is TRBV13, with 7 bases identical to TRBD2. CDR1 is PRHDT and CDR2 is FYEKMQ in the germline V gene (reference sequence). J was trimmed by 6 bases and V by 4 bases; bases with no gene match: 9. This CDR3 has 14 residues. CDR3 DNA sequence: TGTGCCAGCAGCTCGGGGGGACCCGGGGGCGAGCAGTACTTC. Translation gives CASSSGGPGGEQYF.

At least ten counts were recorded for this clonotype. The chain combines TRBV25-1 with TRBJ2-2; D not resolved. Deletions cut 4 bases from V and 6 bases from J, with 18 bases between. Germline CDR1 is MGHDK and CDR2 is SYGVNS. The CDR3 consists of 16 residues. The CDR3 protein is CASSGGRRLDPGELFF. The CDR3 region has the DNA TGTGCCAGCAGTGGGGGAAGAAGGTTAGACCCCGGGGAGCTGTTTTTT.

This clonotype came up many times. The chain employs TRBV28 and TRBJ2-7; 8 bases agree with TRBD1. The CDR3 runs 15 residues. The V segment lost 2 bases and the J segment 6 bases; nucleotides outside the gene matches: 9. Germline V gives CDR1 MDHEN, CDR2 SYDVKM. CDR3 coding DNA: TGTGCCAGCAGTTTAAGGACAGGGTTCCCTCTCGAGCAGTACTTC. Its translation is CASSLRTGFPLEQYF.

This clonotype was counted many times. The chain combines TRBV11-2 with TRBJ1-1, with D maybe TRBD1 (6 bases). The CDR3 is 15 residues long. The germline CDR1 and CDR2 sequences are SGHAT and FQNNGV. The germline V and J ends were trimmed by 3 bases and 0 bases, with 11 bases remaining between them. The CDR3 here is CASSFPGTMNTEAFF. CDR3 sequence (DNA): TGTGCCAGCAGCTTCCCCGGGACAATGAACACTGAAGCTTTCTTT.

This clonotype was counted ten times or more. The gene calls are TRBV6-2 or TRBV6-3 and TRBJ1-1, with D possibly TRBD1 on 5 matching bases. Germline V gene data show CDR1 as MNHEY and CDR2 as SVGEGT. The ends were cut back, 8 bases at V and 10 bases at J, with 14 bases in the middle. The length of the CDR3 is 11 residues. The CDR3 DNA reads TGTGCCAGCGGTCCCGCAGGGACAGCTTTCTTT. Translated, it gives CASGPAGTAFF.

This clonotype was counted ten times or more. The V and J genes are TRBV5-8 and TRBJ2-1; D remains unclear. The CDR3 totals 16 residues. Trimming took 1 base from V and 2 from J, leaving 13 bases between them. Germline V lookup: CDR1 SGHTS, CDR2 YDEGEE. The CDR3 sequence is CASSLSPGGAYNEQFF. CDR3 DNA sequence: TGTGCCAGCAGCTTGAGCCCCGGCGGCGCCTACAATGAGCAGTTCTTC.

This clonotype was observed many times. The J gene is TRBJ2-7, the V gene TRBV7-9, with unresolved D. The V end was cut by 5 bases, the J end by 7 bases, with 6 bases between. In germline, CDR1 is SEHNR, CDR2 FQNEAQ (reference sequence). The length of the CDR3 is 10 residues. In DNA, the CDR3 is TGTGCCAGCAGCGACGGGGAGCAGTACTTC. This encodes CASSDGEQYF.

This clonotype was counted at least ten times. J is TRBJ1-1 and V is TRBV10-3, with D unclear. This CDR3 is 15 amino acids long. Trimming left V 0 bases short and J 5 bases short, with 13 bases between. Germline-derived CDR1 and CDR2 are ENHRY and SYGVKD. The CDR3 protein is CAISESRQMRTEAFF. CDR3 DNA sequence: TGTGCCATCAGTGAGTCGAGACAAATGAGGACTGAAGCTTTCTTT.

This clonotype was recorded many times. V is TRBV7-9 and J is TRBJ1-4, with D tentatively TRBD1 (5 bases). The CDR3 length is 13 residues. Germline loops: CDR1 SEHNR, CDR2 FQNEAQ (reference sequence). V was shortened by 5 bases and J by 4 bases, with 8 bases between the two germline ends. CDR3 sequence: CASSRDRNEKLFF. For the CDR3, the DNA is TGTGCCAGCAGCCGGGACCGTAATGAAAAACTGTTTTTT.

This clonotype was seen repeatedly, ten times or more. The CDR3 protein is CASSPGTSVYGYTF. The CDR3 DNA is TGTGCCAGCAGTCCCGGGACCTCCGTTTATGGCTACACCTTC. The chain is built from TRBV6-2 or TRBV6-3 and TRBJ1-2, with TRBD1 as a possible D gene (5 bases). CDR1 and CDR2 from the germline V gene are MNHEY and SVGEGT. CDR3 length: 14 amino acids. V shed 5 bases and J shed 5 bases, with 15 bases lying between them.

J is TRBJ2-7 and V is TRBV4-3, with D possibly called TRBD1 or TRBD2 (5 bases each). The CDR3 totals 15 residues. Germline-derived CDR1 and CDR2 are LGHNA and YSLEER. Trimming removed 4 bases at V and 6 bases at J, with 19 bases between. CDR3 residues: CASSPSGALPLEQYF. CDR3 DNA sequence: TGCGCCAGCAGCCCGTCCGGGGCCCTCCCTCTCGAGCAGTACTTC.

This clonotype was seen repeatedly, ten times or more. V and J are TRBV6-5 and TRBJ2-3; perhaps TRBD2 as D (5 bases). The CDR3 loop spans 15 amino acids. Germline V gene lookup returns CDR1 MNHEY and CDR2 SVGAGI. V dropped 2 bases and J dropped 6 bases, with 15 bases sitting between them. For the CDR3, the DNA is TGTGCCAGCAGTTACACGGTGATATCGGGGGATACGCAGTATTTT. Its translation is CASSYTVISGDTQYF.

The rearrangement uses TRBV6-1 and TRBJ2-5; perhaps TRBD2 as D (5 bases). Deletions cut 4 bases from V and 0 bases from J, with 12 bases between. The CDR3 is made up of 15 amino acids. Germline values: CDR1 MNHNS, CDR2 SASEGT. CDR3 residues: CASSAGGLYQETQYF. The CDR3 DNA reads as TGTGCCAGCAGTGCTGGCGGACTTTACCAAGAGACCCAGTACTTC.